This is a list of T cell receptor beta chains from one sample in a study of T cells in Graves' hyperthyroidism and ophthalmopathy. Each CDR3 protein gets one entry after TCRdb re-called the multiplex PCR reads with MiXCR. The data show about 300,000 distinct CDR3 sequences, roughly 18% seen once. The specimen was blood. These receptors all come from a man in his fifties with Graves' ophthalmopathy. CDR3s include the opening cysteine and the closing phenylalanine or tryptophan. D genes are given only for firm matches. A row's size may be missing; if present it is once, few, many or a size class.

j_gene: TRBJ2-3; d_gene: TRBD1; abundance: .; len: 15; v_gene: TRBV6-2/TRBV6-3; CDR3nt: TGTGCCAGCACAAGACAGGGGGTGGTCACAGATACGCAGTATTTT; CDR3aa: CASTRQGVVTDTQYF
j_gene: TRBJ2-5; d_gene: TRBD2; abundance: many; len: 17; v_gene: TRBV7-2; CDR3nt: TGTGCCAGCAGCTTAGACAGTCTAGCGGTGGCGGGAGAGACCCAGTACTTC; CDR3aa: CASSLDSLAVAGETQYF
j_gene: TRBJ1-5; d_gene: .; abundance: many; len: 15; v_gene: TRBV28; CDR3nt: TGTGCCAGCAGGCCCGAGAGGGAAAATGTTCAGCCCCAGCATTTT; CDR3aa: CASRPERENVQPQHF
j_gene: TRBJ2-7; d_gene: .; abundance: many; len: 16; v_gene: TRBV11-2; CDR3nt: TGTGCCAGCAGCTTAGCTTCCCGGACAACAACCTACGAGCAGTACTTC; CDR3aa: CASSLASRTTTYEQYF
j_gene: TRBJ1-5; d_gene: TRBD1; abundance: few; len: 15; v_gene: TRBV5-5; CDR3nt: TGTGCCAGCAGTCCTGGGACAGGGTTGGCTCAGCCCCAGCATTTT; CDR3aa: CASSPGTGLAQPQHF
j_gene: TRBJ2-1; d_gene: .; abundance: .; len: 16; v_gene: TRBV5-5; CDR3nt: TGTGCCAGCAGCCCGATGTGGCGGGACGACTACAATGAGCAGTTCTTC; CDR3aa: CASSPMWRDDYNEQFF
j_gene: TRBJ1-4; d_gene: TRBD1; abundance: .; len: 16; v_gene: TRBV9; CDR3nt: TGTGCCAGCAGCTCCTATCGACAGGGTGGTAAAGAAAAACTGTTTTTT; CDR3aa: CASSSYRQGGKEKLFF
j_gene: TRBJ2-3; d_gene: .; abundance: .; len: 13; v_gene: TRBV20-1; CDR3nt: TGCAGTGCTAGTATCCGGGGGCGAGATACGCAGTATTTT; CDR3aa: CSASIRGRDTQYF
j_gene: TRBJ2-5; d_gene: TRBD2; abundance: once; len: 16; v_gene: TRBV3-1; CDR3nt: TGTGCCAGCAGCCAAGTCCTAGCGGGAGAGGAAGAGACCCAGTACTTC; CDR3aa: CASSQVLAGEEETQYF
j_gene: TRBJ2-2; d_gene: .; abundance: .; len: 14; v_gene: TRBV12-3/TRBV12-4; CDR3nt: TGTGCCAGCAGTTTACAGGCCAGGGCCGGGGAGCTGTTTTTT; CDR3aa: CASSLQARAGELFF
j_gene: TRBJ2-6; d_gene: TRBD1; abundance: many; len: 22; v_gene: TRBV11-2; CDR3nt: TGTGCCAGCAGCCTTTACGGGACACCCGAGGGGACACAGGGGCTCGGGGCCAACGTCCTGACTTTC; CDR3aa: CASSLYGTPEGTQGLGANVLTF
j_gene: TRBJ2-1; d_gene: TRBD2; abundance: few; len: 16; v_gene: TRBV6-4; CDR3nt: TGTGCCAGCAGTGACCTAGCGGGGGGCTCCTACAATGAGCAGTTCTTC; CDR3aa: CASSDLAGGSYNEQFF
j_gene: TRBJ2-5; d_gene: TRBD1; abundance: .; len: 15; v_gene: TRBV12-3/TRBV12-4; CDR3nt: TGTGCCAGCAGTTCCCGGGACAGGGGCGAAGAGACCCAGTACTTC; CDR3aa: CASSSRDRGEETQYF
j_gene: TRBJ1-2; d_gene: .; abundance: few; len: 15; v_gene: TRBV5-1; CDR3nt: TGCGCCAGCAGCCCTTGGGACGGTGAAAACTATGGCTACACCTTC; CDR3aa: CASSPWDGENYGYTF
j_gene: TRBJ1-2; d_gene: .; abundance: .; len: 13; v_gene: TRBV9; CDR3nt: TGTGCCAGCAGCCCAAGTATGGGGGATGGCTACACCTTC; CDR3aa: CASSPSMGDGYTF
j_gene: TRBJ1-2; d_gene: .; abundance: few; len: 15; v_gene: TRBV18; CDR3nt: TGTGCCAGCTCGAACGACCGGGGCAGGTTGCATGGCTACACCTTC; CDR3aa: CASSNDRGRLHGYTF
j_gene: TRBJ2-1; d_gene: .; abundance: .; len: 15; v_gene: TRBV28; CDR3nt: TGTGCCAGCAGTATTCCCCGCAGCGTTCACAATGAGCAGTTCTTC; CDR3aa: CASSIPRSVHNEQFF
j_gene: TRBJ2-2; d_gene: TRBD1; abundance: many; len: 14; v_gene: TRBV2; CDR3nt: TGTGCCAGCAGTGAACAAGGGGGCGGCGGGGAGCTGTTTTTT; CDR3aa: CASSEQGGGGELFF
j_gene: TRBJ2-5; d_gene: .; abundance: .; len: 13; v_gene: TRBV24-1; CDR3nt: TGTGCCACCAGTGATTCCCTACAAGAGACCCAGTACTTC; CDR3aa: CATSDSLQETQYF
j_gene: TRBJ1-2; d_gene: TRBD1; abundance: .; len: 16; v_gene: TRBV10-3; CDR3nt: TGTGCCATCAGTGAGTCTGGGAGACAGGGGAGAAACGGCTACACCTTC; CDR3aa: CAISESGRQGRNGYTF
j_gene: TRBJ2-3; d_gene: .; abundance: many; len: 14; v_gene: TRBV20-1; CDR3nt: TGCAGTGCTAGGAAAGCGGGTTTAAGTATAACGCAGTATTTT; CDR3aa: CSARKAGLSITQYF
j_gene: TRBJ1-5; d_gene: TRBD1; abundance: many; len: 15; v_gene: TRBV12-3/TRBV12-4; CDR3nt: TGTGCCAGCACGATTACAGGGGCGCGGAATCAGCCCCAGCATTTT; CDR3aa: CASTITGARNQPQHF
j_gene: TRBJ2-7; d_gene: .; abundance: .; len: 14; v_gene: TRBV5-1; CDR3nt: TGCGCCAGCAGCTTGGTAGGGGTTAAGGAAGAGCAGTACTTC; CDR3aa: CASSLVGVKEEQYF
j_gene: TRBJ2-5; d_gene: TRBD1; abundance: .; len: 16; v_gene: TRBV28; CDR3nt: TGTGCCAGCAGTTCCTTATTTGGGACAGAACAAGAGACCCAGTACTTC; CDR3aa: CASSSLFGTEQETQYF
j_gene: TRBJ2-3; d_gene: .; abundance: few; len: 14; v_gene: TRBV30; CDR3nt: TGTGCCTGGAGTTTGCGGGTTAGCACAGATACGCAGTATTTT; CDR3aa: CAWSLRVSTDTQYF
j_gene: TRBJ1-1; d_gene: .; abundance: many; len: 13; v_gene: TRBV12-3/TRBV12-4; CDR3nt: TGTGCCAGCAGTTTGTCAGGGACCACTGAAGCTTTCTTT; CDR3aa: CASSLSGTTEAFF
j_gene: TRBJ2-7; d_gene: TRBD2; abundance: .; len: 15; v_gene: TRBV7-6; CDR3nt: TGTGCCAGCAGCCCCCTAGCGGGATTAACCCTCGAGCAGTACTTC; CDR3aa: CASSPLAGLTLEQYF
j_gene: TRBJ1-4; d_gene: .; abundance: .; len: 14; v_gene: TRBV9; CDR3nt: TGTGCCAGCAGCGTGGGCACGGCTAATGAAAAACTGTTTTTT; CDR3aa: CASSVGTANEKLFF
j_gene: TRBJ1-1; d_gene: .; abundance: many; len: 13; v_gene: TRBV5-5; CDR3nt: TGTGCCAGCACTCTGGCCTGGGAAACTGAAGCTTTCTTT; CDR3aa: CASTLAWETEAFF
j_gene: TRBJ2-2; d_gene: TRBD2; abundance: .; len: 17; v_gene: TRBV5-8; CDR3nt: TGTGCCAGCAGGCGAGGACTAGCGGGAGAAGGTACCGGGGAGCTGTTTTTT; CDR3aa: CASRRGLAGEGTGELFF
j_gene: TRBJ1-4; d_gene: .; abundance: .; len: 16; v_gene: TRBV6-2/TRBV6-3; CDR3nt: TGTGCCAGCAGTGGATACGCGGGGGGGATTAATGAAAAACTGTTTTTT; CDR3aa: CASSGYAGGINEKLFF
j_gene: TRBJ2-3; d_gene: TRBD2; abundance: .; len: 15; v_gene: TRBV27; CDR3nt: TGTGCCAGCACCAGACTAGCGGGAGGGAGGTATACGCAGTATTTT; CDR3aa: CASTRLAGGRYTQYF
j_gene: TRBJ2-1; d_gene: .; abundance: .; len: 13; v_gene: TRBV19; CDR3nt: TGTGCCAGCGGACAGCGCTCCTACAATGAGCAGTTCTTC; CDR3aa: CASGQRSYNEQFF
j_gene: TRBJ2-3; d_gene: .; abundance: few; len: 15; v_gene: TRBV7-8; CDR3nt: TGTGCCAGCAGCAAAGGGACCCGTTTCACAGATACGCAGTATTTT; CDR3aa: CASSKGTRFTDTQYF
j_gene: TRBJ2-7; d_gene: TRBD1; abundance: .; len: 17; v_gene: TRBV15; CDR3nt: TGTGCCACCAGCAGAGTGCGGCGGACAGGGAGCTCCTACGAGCAGTACTTC; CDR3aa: CATSRVRRTGSSYEQYF
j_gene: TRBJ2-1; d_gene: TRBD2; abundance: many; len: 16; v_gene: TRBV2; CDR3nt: TGTGCCAGCAGTGGGACTAGCGGACTCTCCTACAATGAGCAGTTCTTC; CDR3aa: CASSGTSGLSYNEQFF
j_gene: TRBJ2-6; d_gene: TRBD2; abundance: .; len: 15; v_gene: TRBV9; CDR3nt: TGTGCCAGCAATGGCGGGGGCTCTGGGGCCAACGTCCTGACTTTC; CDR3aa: CASNGGGSGANVLTF
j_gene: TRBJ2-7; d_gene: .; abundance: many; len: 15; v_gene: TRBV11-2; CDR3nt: TGTGCCAGCAGCTTAATCCCCTTGCCCTCCTACGAGCAGTACTTC; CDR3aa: CASSLIPLPSYEQYF
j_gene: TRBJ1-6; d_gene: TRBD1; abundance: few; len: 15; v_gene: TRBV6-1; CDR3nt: TGTGCCAGCATCTTTGGGGACAGGGGCAATTCACCCCTCCACTTT; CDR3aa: CASIFGDRGNSPLHF
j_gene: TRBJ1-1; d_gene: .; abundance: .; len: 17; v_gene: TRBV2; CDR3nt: TGTGCCAGCAGTTCCATCTTAGGCCAGGGTCAAAACACTGAAGCTTTCTTT; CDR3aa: CASSSILGQGQNTEAFF
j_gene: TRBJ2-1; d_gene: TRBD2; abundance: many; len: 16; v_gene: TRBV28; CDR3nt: TGTGCCAGCAGTCTCCGGACTAGCGGGAGTCACAATGAGCAGTTCTTC; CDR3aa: CASSLRTSGSHNEQFF
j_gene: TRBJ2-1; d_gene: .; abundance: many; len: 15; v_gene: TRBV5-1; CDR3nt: TGCGCCAGCAGCTTGCAGGGGAGCTCCTACAATGAGCAGTTCTTC; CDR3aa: CASSLQGSSYNEQFF
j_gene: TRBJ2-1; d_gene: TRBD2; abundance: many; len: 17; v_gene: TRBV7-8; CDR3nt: TGTGCCAGCAGCTTAGTAAGGGCTAGCGGGAGGGCGGATGAGCAGTTCTTC; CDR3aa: CASSLVRASGRADEQFF
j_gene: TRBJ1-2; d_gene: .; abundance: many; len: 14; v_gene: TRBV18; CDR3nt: TGTGCCAGCTCACCGCCCCCAAGGGACTCCGGCTACACCTTC; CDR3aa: CASSPPPRDSGYTF
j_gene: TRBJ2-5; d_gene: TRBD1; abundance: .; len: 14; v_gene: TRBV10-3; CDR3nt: TGTGCCATCAGTGGGGGACAGGTCGGAGAGACCCAGTACTTC; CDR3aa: CAISGGQVGETQYF
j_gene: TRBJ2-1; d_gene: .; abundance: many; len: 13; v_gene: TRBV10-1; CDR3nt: TGCGCCAGCAGCTCGGACAGTAACAATGAGCAGTTCTTC; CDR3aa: CASSSDSNNEQFF
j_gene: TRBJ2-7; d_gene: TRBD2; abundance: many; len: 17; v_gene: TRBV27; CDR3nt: TGTGCCAGCAGTTTTATTAGCGGGAGGGTCTTTCCCTACGAGCAGTACTTC; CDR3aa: CASSFISGRVFPYEQYF
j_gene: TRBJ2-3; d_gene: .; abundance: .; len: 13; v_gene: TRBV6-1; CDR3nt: TGTGCCAGCAGTGGTGACAGGCGGTATACGCAGTATTTT; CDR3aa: CASSGDRRYTQYF
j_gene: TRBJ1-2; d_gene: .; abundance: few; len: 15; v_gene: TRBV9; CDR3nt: TGTGCCAGCAGCGTAGGGCAGGCCAGCTACTATGGCTACACCTTC; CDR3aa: CASSVGQASYYGYTF
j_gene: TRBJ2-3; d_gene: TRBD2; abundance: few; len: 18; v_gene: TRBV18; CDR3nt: TGTGCCAGCTCACCACTCCCGCCACTAGCGGATAGCACAGATACGCAGTATTTT; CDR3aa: CASSPLPPLADSTDTQYF
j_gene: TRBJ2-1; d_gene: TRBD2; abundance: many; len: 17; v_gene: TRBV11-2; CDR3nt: TGTGCCAGCAGCTTATTAGTCAGGCTAGCGGGGAACAATGAGCAGTTCTTC; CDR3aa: CASSLLVRLAGNNEQFF
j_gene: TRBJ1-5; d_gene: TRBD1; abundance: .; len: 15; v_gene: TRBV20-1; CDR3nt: TGCAGTGCCCCAGGAGGGACAGGGGGCAATCAGCCCCAGCATTTT; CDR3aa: CSAPGGTGGNQPQHF
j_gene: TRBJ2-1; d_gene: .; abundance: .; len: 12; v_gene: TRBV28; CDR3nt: TGTGCCAGCAGTTTTTGGAGGGACAAGCAGTTCTTC; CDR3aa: CASSFWRDKQFF